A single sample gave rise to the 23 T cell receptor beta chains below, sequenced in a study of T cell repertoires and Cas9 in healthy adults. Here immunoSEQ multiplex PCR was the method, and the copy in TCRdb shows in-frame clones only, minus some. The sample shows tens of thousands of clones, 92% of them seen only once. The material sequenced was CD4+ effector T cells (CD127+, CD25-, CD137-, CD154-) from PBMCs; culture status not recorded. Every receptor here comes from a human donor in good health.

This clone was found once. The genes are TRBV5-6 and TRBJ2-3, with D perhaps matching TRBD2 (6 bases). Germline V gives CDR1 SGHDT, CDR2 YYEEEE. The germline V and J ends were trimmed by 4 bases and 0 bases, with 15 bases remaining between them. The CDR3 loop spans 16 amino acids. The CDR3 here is CASSPGGLFSTDTQYF. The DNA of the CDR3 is TGTGCCAGCAGCCCCGGGGGTCTTTTTAGCACAGATACGCAGTATTTT.

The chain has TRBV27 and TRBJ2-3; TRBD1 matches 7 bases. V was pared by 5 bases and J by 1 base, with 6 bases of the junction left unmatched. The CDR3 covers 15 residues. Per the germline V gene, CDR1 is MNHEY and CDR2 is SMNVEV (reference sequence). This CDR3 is CASSPWTGGTDTQYF. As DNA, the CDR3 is TGTGCCAGCAGTCCGTGGACAGGAGGCACAGATACGCAGTATTTT.

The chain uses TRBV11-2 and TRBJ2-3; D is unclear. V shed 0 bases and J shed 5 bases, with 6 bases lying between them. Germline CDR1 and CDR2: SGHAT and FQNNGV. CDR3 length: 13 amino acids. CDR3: CASSLDLGDTQYF. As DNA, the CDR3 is TGTGCCAGCAGCTTAGACCTAGGAGATACGCAGTATTTT.

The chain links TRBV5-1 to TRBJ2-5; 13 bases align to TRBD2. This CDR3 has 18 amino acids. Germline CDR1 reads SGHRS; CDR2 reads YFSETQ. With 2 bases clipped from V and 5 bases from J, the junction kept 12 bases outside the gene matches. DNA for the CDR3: TGCGCCAGCAGCTTTTCCGGGACTAGCGGGGTCTCCAGTGAGACCCAGTACTTC. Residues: CASSFSGTSGVSSETQYF.

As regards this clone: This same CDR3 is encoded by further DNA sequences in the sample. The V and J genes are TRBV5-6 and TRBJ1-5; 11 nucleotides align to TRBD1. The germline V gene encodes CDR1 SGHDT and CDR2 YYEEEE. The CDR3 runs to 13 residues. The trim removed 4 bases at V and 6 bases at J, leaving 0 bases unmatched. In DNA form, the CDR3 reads TGTGCCAGCAGCGGGACAGGGGGTCAGCCCCAGCATTTT. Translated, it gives CASSGTGGQPQHF.

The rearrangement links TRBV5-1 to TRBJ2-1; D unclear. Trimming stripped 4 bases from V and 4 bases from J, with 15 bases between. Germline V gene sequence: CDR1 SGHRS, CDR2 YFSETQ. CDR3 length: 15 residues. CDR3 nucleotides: TGCGCCAGCAGCGCGTTCTCCGGGCTATACAATGAGCAGTTCTTC. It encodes CASSAFSGLYNEQFF.

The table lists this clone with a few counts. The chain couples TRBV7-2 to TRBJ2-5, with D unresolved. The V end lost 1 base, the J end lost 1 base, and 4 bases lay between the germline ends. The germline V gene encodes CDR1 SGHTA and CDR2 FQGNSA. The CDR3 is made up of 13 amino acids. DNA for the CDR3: TGTGCCAGCAGCTTAGTACCCCAAGAGACCCAGTACTTC. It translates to CASSLVPQETQYF. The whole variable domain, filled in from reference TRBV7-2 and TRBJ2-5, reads GAGVSQSPSNKVTEKGKDVELRCDPISGHTALYWYRQSLGQGLEFLIYFQGNSAPDKSGLPSDRFSAERTGGSVSTLTIQRTQQEDSAVYLCASSLVPQETQYFGPGTRLLVL.

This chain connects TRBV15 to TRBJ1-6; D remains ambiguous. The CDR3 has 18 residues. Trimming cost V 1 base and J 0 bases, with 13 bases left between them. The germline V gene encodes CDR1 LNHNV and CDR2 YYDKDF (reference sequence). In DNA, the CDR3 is TGTGCCACCAGCAGAGTAGTAGGGCCTAGCTCCTATAATTCACCCCTCCACTTT. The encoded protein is CATSRVVGPSSYNSPLHF. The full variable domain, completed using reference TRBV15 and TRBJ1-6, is DAMVIQNPRYQVTQFGKPVTLSCSQTLNHNVMYWYQQKSSQAPKLLFHYYDKDFNNEADTPDNFQSRRPNTSFCFLDIRSPGLGDTAMYLCATSRVVGPSSYNSPLHFGNGTRLTVT.

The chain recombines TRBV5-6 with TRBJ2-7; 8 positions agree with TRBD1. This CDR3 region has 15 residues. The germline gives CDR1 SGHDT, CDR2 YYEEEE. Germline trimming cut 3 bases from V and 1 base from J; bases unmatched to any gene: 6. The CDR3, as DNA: TGTGCCAGCAGCTCTTCGGACAGGGTATCCTACGAGCAGTACGTC. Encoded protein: CASSSSDRVSYEQYV.

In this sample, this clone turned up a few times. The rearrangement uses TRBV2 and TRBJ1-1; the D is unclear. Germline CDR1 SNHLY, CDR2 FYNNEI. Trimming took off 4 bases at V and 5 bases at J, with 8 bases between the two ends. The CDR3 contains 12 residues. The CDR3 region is CASSGYGTEAFF. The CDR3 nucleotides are TGTGCCAGCAGTGGGTATGGGACTGAAGCTTTCTTT.

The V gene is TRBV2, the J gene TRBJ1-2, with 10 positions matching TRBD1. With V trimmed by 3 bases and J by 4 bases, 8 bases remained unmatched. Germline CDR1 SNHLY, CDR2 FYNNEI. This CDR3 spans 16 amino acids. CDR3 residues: CASSEMRQGAGYGYTF. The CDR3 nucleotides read TGTGCCAGCAGTGAGATGAGACAGGGGGCAGGCTATGGCTACACCTTC.

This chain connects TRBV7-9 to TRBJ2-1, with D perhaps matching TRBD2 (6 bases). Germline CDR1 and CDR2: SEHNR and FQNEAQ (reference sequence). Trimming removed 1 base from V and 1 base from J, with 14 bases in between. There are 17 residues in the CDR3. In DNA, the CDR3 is TGTGCCAGCAGCTTAGTTGGAGGGAGGACTTCCTACAATGAGCAGTTCTTC. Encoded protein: CASSLVGGRTSYNEQFF. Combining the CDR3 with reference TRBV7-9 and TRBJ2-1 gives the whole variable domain DTGVSQNPRHKITKRGQNVTFRCDPISEHNRLYWYRQTLGQGPEFLTYFQNEAQLEKSRLLSDRFSAERPKGSFSTLEIQRTEQGDSAMYLCASSLVGGRTSYNEQFFGPGTRLTVL.

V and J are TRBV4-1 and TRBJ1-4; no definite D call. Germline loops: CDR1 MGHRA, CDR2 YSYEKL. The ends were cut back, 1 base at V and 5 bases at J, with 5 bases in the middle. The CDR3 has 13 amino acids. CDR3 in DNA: TGCGCCAGCAGCCAAGTCATAAATGAAAAACTGTTTTTT. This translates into CASSQVINEKLFF.

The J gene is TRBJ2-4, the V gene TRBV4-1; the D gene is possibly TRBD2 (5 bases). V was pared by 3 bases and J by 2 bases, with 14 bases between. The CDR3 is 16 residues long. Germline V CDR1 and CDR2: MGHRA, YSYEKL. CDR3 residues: CASSHLGGGSKNIQYF. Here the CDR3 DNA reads TGCGCCAGCAGCCACCTCGGAGGTGGGTCCAAAAACATTCAGTACTTC.

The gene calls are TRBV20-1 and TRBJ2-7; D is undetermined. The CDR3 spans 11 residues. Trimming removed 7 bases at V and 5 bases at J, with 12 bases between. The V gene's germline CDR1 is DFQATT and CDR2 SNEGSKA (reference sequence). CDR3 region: CSVLPWNEQYV. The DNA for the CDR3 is TGCAGTGTCCTACCATGGAACGAGCAGTACGTC.

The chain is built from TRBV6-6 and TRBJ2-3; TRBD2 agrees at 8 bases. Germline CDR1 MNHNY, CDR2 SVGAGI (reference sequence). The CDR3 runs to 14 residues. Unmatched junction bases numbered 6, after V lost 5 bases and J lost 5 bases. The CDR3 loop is CASSGPRGGDTQYF. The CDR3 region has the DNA TGTGCCAGCAGTGGACCACGGGGGGGAGATACGCAGTATTTT.

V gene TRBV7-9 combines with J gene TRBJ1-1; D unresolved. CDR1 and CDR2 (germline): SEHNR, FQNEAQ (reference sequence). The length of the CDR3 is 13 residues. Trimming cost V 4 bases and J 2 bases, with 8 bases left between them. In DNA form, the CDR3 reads TGTGCCAGCAGCTCCCAACCAAACACTGAAGCTTTCTTT. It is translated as CASSSQPNTEAFF.

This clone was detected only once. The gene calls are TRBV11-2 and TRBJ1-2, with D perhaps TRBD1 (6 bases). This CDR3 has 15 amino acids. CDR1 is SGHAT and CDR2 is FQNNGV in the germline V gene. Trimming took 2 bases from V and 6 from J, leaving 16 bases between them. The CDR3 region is CASSLSGVEFDGYTF. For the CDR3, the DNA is TGTGCCAGCAGCTTATCAGGGGTAGAGTTCGATGGCTACACCTTC.

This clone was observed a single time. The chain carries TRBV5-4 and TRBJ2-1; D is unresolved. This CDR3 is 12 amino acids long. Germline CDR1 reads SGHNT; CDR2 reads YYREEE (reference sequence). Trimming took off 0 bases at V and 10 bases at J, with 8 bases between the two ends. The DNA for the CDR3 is TGTGCCAGCAGCTTGGTTAGTAACGAGCAGTTCTTC. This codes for CASSLVSNEQFF.

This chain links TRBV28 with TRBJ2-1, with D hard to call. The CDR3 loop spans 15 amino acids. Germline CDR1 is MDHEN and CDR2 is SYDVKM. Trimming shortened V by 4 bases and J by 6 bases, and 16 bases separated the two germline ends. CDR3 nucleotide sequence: TGTGCCAGCAGTTCACAGACACGTTGGAGCAATGAGCAGTTCTTC. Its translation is CASSSQTRWSNEQFF.

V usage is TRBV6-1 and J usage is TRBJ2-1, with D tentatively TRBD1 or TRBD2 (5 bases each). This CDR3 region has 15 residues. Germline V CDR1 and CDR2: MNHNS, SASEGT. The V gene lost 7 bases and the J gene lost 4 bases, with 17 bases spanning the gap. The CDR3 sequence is CASMKGTDPYNEQFF. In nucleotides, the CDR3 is TGTGCCAGCATGAAAGGGACGGACCCTTACAATGAGCAGTTCTTC.

The CDR3 loop is CASSIQRPSGTGVQPQHF. DNA of the CDR3: TGTGCCAGTAGTATCCAACGGCCTTCCGGGACAGGGGTACAGCCCCAGCATTTT. The V gene is TRBV19, the J gene TRBJ1-5, with 10 bases matching TRBD1. Germline V CDR1 and CDR2: LNHDA, SQIVND (reference sequence). V gave up 3 bases and J gave up 7 bases; unmatched junction bases: 15. The CDR3 contains 18 residues.

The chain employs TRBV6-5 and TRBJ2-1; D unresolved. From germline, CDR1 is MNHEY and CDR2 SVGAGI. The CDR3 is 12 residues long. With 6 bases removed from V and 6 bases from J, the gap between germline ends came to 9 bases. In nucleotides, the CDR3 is TGTGCCAGCAGAGCCTCGACCAATGAGCAGTTCTTC. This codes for CASRASTNEQFF.